This T cell receptor (beta chain) stems from a study of CD8 T cells in Susac syndrome. The CDR3 covers 16 residues. Trimming removed 2 bases from V and 8 bases from J; junction bases left unmatched: 12. CDR1 and CDR2 (germline): SGHDT, YYEEEE. Control patients had untreated stable or active relapsing-remitting multiple sclerosis by revised McDonald criteria. The CD8+ and CD4+ T cells were negatively isolated, with the TEMRA cells enriched by FACS. Reverse transcription of roughly 0.45 to 1 ug RNA used random hexamers. TCRdb analysed the immunoSEQ multiplex PCR reads with MiXCR anew, one entry per CDR3 protein. The table has approximately 130,000 distinct CDR3 sequences, approximately 90% seen once.

The rearrangement links TRBV5-6 to TRBJ2-1, with 8 bases identical to TRBD2. Sequenced material: CD8+ T cells from PBMCs. The source is a human donor with multiple sclerosis. The CDR3 DNA is TGTGCCAGCAGCTTCACCTCGGGAGGGGTCTCGGATGAGCAGTTCTTC. This sequence encodes CASSFTSGGVSDEQFF.